What follows is one TCR beta chain and its context. The CDR3 sequence is 14 residues long. Looked up from germline, CDR1 is MNHEY and CDR2 is SVGAGI. V lost 6 bases and J 0 bases, leaving 9 bases between the germline ends. This specimen belongs to a study of T cell changes during pregnancy in multiple sclerosis. Sequencing used immunoSEQ multiplex PCR; TCRdb keeps in-frame clones, though not all of them. This sample has about 33,000 clones, with roughly nine tenths found just once. This receptor was obtained from a female donor in good health, enrolled as a control in a pregnancy study. J is TRBJ2-1 and V is TRBV6-5, with TRBD1 as a possible D gene (6 bases). The material was CD4+ T cells from peripheral blood mononuclear cells, obtained in the third trimester of pregnancy. The CDR3 is CASRGQGSYNEQFF. In DNA form, the CDR3 reads TGTGCCAGCAGGGGACAAGGCTCCTACAATGAGCAGTTCTTC.